The 5 T cell receptor beta chains reported below all come from one sample, sequenced in a study of T cell repertoires in cytomegalovirus infection. The antigens of these receptors remain unknown. MiXCR was run by TCRdb on the reads, yielding one entry per CDR3 protein. Among about 310,000 distinct CDR3 sequences listed, roughly 25% were seen once. The specimen was cultured PBMCs, collected from culture after CMV antigen stimulation. Receptors originate from a human donor in good health (CMV status not recorded). Some clones in this sample may be carry-over from other donors' samples.

In this sample, this clonotype turned up many times. This chain joins TRBV5-6 and TRBJ2-7, with 7 bases aligning to TRBD1. Germline values: CDR1 SGHDT, CDR2 YYEEEE. This CDR3 region has 14 residues. V was clipped by 3 bases and J by 3 bases; unmatched bases: 6. The CDR3 spells CASSSLTGYYEQYF. The DNA of the CDR3 is TGTGCCAGCAGCTCCTTGACAGGGTACTACGAGCAGTACTTC. The full variable domain, rest sourced from reference TRBV5-6 and TRBJ2-7, is DAGVTQSPTHLIKTRGQQVTLRCSPKSGHDTVSWYQQALGQGPQFIFQYYEEEERQRGNFPDRFSGHQFPNYSSELNVNALLLGDSALYLCASSSLTGYYEQYFGPGTRLTVT.

V gene TRBV29-1 combines with J gene TRBJ2-5; perhaps TRBD1 as D (6 bases). Germline V CDR1 and CDR2: SQVTM, ANQGSEA. The ends were cut back, 6 bases at V and 3 bases at J, with 14 bases in the middle. The CDR3 consists of 13 residues. In nucleotides, the CDR3 is TGCAGCGTGGCGTGGGGGCTGGAAGAGACCCAGTACTTC. Amino acid sequence: CSVAWGLEETQYF.

The gene calls are TRBV7-3 and TRBJ2-7; D assignment may be TRBD1 or TRBD2 (5 bases each). The CDR3 is 16 amino acids. Trimming shortened V by 5 bases and J by 4 bases, and 21 bases separated the two germline ends. The germline V gene encodes CDR1 SGHTA and CDR2 FQGTGA. Here the CDR3 DNA reads TGTGCCAGCAGCCGTACCCGGGGCAGTTCGTCATACGAGCAGTACTTC. Its protein is CASSRTRGSSSYEQYF. Full variable domain (missing parts from reference TRBV7-3 and TRBJ2-7): GAGVSQTPSNKVTEKGKYVELRCDPISGHTALYWYRQSLGQGPEFLIYFQGTGAADDSGLPNDRFFAVRPEGSVSTLKIQRTERGDSAVYLCASSRTRGSSSYEQYFGPGTRLTVT.

The chain is built from TRBV30 and TRBJ2-7; possibly TRBD2 for D (5 bases). CDR1 GTSNPN and CDR2 SVGIG come from the germline V gene (reference sequence). The CDR3 covers 16 residues. V lost 4 bases, J lost 0 bases, and 19 bases lay in between. The CDR3 bases are TGTGCCTGGATGGGGTCTGGGCGGGTTCTCTCCTACGAGCAGTACTTC. Translating it yields CAWMGSGRVLSYEQYF.

The J gene is TRBJ2-1, the V gene TRBV28; D ambiguous. The V end was cut by 4 bases, the J end by 0 bases, with 13 bases between. Per germline, CDR1 MDHEN and CDR2 SYDVKM. The CDR3 consists of 16 residues. CDR3 loop: CASSSPTCHSYNEQFF. The CDR3 bases are TGTGCCAGCAGTTCCCCGACTTGCCACTCCTACAATGAGCAGTTCTTC. Full variable domain (remainder filled in from reference TRBV28 and TRBJ2-1): DVKVTQSSRYLVKRTGEKVFLECVQDMDHENMFWYRQDPGLGLRLIYFSYDVKMKEKGDIPEGYSVSREKKERFSLILESASTNQTSMYLCASSSPTCHSYNEQFFGPGTRLTVL.